The clone carrying this T cell receptor (beta chain) was counted at least ten times. What was amplified from RNA transcripts were TCR beta CDR3 regions. Carried out on the TCR CDR3, a first-round RT-PCR used the HTBI primer set. TCRdb fed the multiplex PCR reads into MiXCR, producing one record per CDR3 protein. The top ten clones hold 40% of a sample with a few hundred thousand distinct CDR3 sequences, under 20% of them seen once. These data belong to a study of T cells in Graves' hyperthyroidism and ophthalmopathy. Trimming removed 5 bases from V and 4 bases from J; junction bases left unmatched: 9. CDR1 is SGHRS, CDR2 YFSETQ, per germline. The CDR3 sequence is 16 residues long.

The sequence was collected from a man younger than 30 with Graves' ophthalmopathy. The chain joins TRBV5-1 to TRBJ2-1; 10 nucleotides line up with TRBD2. Sequenced material: blood. This chain's CDR3 is CASRSGGANRYNEQFF. CDR3 DNA sequence: TGCGCCAGCAGAAGCGGGGGGGCCAATAGGTACAATGAGCAGTTCTTC.